This entry lists 18 T cell receptor beta chains sequenced from one sample in a study of blood T cell repertoires in COVID-19. Repertoires were generated with immunoSEQ multiplex PCR, while TCRdb's copy carries only in-frame clones and drops some. Of around 150,000 clones detected, around four fifths appear once; the ten largest clones hold over 10%. Specimen: PBMCs or T cells enriched from blood (not recorded which). These receptors originate from a woman in her fifties or sixties who had recovered from COVID-19.

This clone was observed a single time. V usage is TRBV19 and J usage is TRBJ1-6; 8 bases map to TRBD1. This CDR3 spans 17 amino acids. Germline V CDR1 and CDR2: LNHDA, SQIVND (reference sequence). V dropped 3 bases and J dropped 8; count of bases not matched to a gene: 12. CDR3 DNA: TGTGCCAGTAGTATCAATCTTTCGGGACAGGCGGATTCACCCCTCCACTTT. Amino acids: CASSINLSGQADSPLHF.

The chain carries TRBV2 and TRBJ1-4; a weak D match, TRBD1 (6 bases). The length of the CDR3 is 16 residues. Germline CDR1 is SNHLY and CDR2 is FYNNEI. The germline V and J ends were trimmed by 7 bases and 7 bases, with 22 bases remaining between them. The CDR3: CASNPRGHGYSEKLFF. Written as DNA, the CDR3 is TGTGCCAGCAACCCCAGGGGTCATGGGTACTCTGAAAAACTGTTTTTT.

This sequence joins TRBV11-1 and TRBJ2-1; maybe TRBD1 (7 bases). V lost 5 bases to trimming and J lost 9 bases, with 23 bases between them. The CDR3 covers 16 residues. Germline CDR1 reads SGHAT; CDR2 reads FQDESV (reference sequence). The CDR3 coding sequence is TGTGCCAGCAGCCCCCCCAGGGGGGTAAAGGCTAGTGAGCAGTTCTTC. It translates to CASSPPRGVKASEQFF.

The genes are TRBV30 and TRBJ2-1; D may be TRBD1 (6 bases). This CDR3 has 14 residues. Germline V CDR1 and CDR2: GTSNPN, SVGIG (reference sequence). Trimming cost V 8 bases and J 3 bases, with 17 bases left between them. The CDR3 loop reads CAGDRFGFYNEQFF. In DNA form, the CDR3 reads TGTGCCGGAGACAGGTTCGGATTCTACAATGAGCAGTTCTTC. Full variable domain (missing parts from reference TRBV30 and TRBJ2-1): SQTIHQWPATLVQPVGSPLSLECTVEGTSNPNLYWYRQAAGRGLQLLFYSVGIGQISSEVPQNLSASRPQDRQFILSSKKLLLSDSGFYLCAGDRFGFYNEQFFGPGTRLTVL.

The rearrangement links TRBV7-6 to TRBJ2-3; the match to TRBD1 covers 9 bases. The CDR3 runs 15 residues. The V gene's germline CDR1 is SGHVS and CDR2 FNYEAQ. V shed 1 base, J shed 4 bases, and the junction held 3 bases outside the gene matches. CDR3 amino acids: CASSLGGTGSDTQYF. DNA of the CDR3: TGTGCCAGCAGCTTAGGGGGGACAGGGTCAGATACGCAGTATTTT.

Only one count was recorded for this clone. The J gene is TRBJ2-2, the V gene TRBV7-9; 7 bases map to TRBD1. Germline V lookup: CDR1 SEHNR, CDR2 FQNEAQ (reference sequence). This CDR3 has 15 residues. With 3 bases clipped from V and 5 bases from J, the junction kept 6 bases outside the gene matches. This CDR3 reads CASSFRTGRTGELFF. CDR3 in DNA: TGTGCCAGCAGCTTCCGGACAGGACGTACCGGGGAGCTGTTTTTT.

The chain is built from TRBV6-5 and TRBJ1-1; 8 nucleotides line up with TRBD1. Germline V lookup: CDR1 MNHEY, CDR2 SVGAGI. There are 16 residues in the CDR3. Trimming cost V 0 bases and J 1 base; bases outside gene matches: 4. DNA for the CDR3: TGTGCCAGCAGTTACTCCTGGACAGGGAGGAACACTGAAGCTTTCTTT. Its translation: CASSYSWTGRNTEAFF.

The rearrangement links TRBV5-1 to TRBJ1-1; D might be TRBD1 (6 bases). In germline, CDR1 is SGHRS, CDR2 YFSETQ. This CDR3 is 15 amino acids long. The ends were cut back, 4 bases at V and 0 bases at J, with 13 bases in the middle. In DNA, the CDR3 is TGCGCCAGCAGCGGGGGGGCCATTCTGAACACTGAAGCTTTCTTT. Its translation is CASSGGAILNTEAFF. Combining the CDR3 with reference TRBV5-1 and TRBJ1-1 gives the whole variable domain KAGVTQTPRYLIKTRGQQVTLSCSPISGHRSVSWYQQTPGQGLQFLFEYFSETQRNKGNFPGRFSGRQFSNSRSEMNVSTLELGDSALYLCASSGGAILNTEAFFGQGTRLTVV.

J is TRBJ2-1 and V is TRBV11-3; TRBD2 matches 8 bases. Germline V gene lookup returns CDR1 SGHNT and CDR2 YENEEA. The V segment lost 4 bases and the J segment 4 bases; nucleotides outside the gene matches: 6. The CDR3 is 15 amino acids. CDR3 nucleotide sequence: TGTGCCAGCAGCTCCGGCGGGGGGTTTTACAATGAGCAGTTCTTC. Residues: CASSSGGGFYNEQFF.

CDR3 DNA: TGTGCCAGCAGCTGGGAGGCACAGGGGGGAAACACCATATATTTT. It encodes CASSWEAQGGNTIYF. The V call is TRBV5-5, the J call TRBJ1-3, with 7 bases fitting TRBD1. This CDR3 has 15 residues. V was clipped by 3 bases and J by 4 bases; unmatched bases: 7. The germline CDR1 and CDR2 sequences are SGHKS and YYEKEE (reference sequence).

The chain links TRBV3-1 (or the pseudogene TRBV3-2) to TRBJ1-5; D remains ambiguous. CDR3 size: 15 residues. Germline V gene data show CDR1 as LGHDT and CDR2 as YNNKEL (reference sequence). V lost 1 base and J 4 bases, leaving 11 bases between the germline ends. CDR3 bases: TGTGCCAGCAGCCAAGGACTAGACGGTAATCAGCCCCAGCATTTT. It translates to CASSQGLDGNQPQHF.

The rearrangement joins TRBV28 to TRBJ1-5; 8 bases are a match to TRBD1. The CDR3 covers 15 residues. The V segment lost 3 bases and the J segment 7 bases; nucleotides outside the gene matches: 8. The germline V gene has CDR1 MDHEN and CDR2 SYDVKM. The CDR3 DNA reads TGTGCCAGCAGTTTGGACAGGGTGGGATGGCAGCCCCAGCATTTT. This codes for CASSLDRVGWQPQHF.

The rearrangement links TRBV28 to TRBJ2-1; 9 bases match TRBD1. This CDR3 region has 14 residues. CDR1 MDHEN and CDR2 SYDVKM come from the germline V gene. J gave up 8 bases and V 6 bases, and 8 bases lay outside the gene matches. CDR3 protein: CASRQRDRVYEQFF. CDR3 nucleotides: TGTGCCAGCAGACAACGGGACAGGGTTTATGAGCAGTTCTTC.

V gene TRBV3-1 (or the pseudogene TRBV3-2) combines with J gene TRBJ1-5, with D uncertain. Per germline, CDR1 LGHDT and CDR2 YNNKEL (reference sequence). V lost 1 base, J lost 5 bases, and 12 bases lay in between. The CDR3 length is 15 residues. The CDR3 reads CASSQGVSSHQPQHF. CDR3 in DNA: TGTGCCAGCAGCCAAGGCGTTAGCTCACATCAGCCCCAGCATTTT.

This clone was observed a handful of times. The chain is built from TRBV5-1 and TRBJ1-4; no clear D gene. Germline V gene data show CDR1 as SGHRS and CDR2 as YFSETQ. This CDR3 spans 15 amino acids. V gave up 3 bases and J gave up 1 base, with 10 bases separating them. This CDR3 is CASSSAGGTNEKLFF. In DNA form, the CDR3 reads TGCGCCAGCAGCTCAGCAGGTGGAACTAATGAAAAACTGTTTTTT. Variable domain in full (rest from reference TRBV5-1 and TRBJ1-4): KAGVTQTPRYLIKTRGQQVTLSCSPISGHRSVSWYQQTPGQGLQFLFEYFSETQRNKGNFPGRFSGRQFSNSRSEMNVSTLELGDSALYLCASSSAGGTNEKLFFGSGTQLSVL.

This chain uses TRBV19 with TRBJ1-5; 7 positions match TRBD1. CDR3 length equals 17 residues. CDR1 and CDR2 (germline): LNHDA, SQIVND (reference sequence). The ends lost 5 bases at V and 2 bases at J; junction bases unmatched: 12. For the CDR3, the DNA is TGTGCCAGTAGTCCCCAGGGACAGTCCCGTGGCAATCAGCCCCAGCATTTT. Residues: CASSPQGQSRGNQPQHF.

The rearrangement links TRBV4-2 to TRBJ2-3; 7 bases fit TRBD2. Unmatched junction bases numbered 5, after V lost 1 base and J lost 4 bases. The germline CDR1 and CDR2 sequences are LGHNA and YNFKEQ. The CDR3 runs to 15 residues. CDR3 in amino acids: CASSQGPSGADTQYF. The CDR3 DNA follows: TGTGCCAGCAGCCAAGGGCCTAGCGGAGCAGATACGCAGTATTTT.

This clone was detected once. This rearrangement joins TRBV6-4 to TRBJ2-3; a weak D match, TRBD1 (6 bases). Germline lookup yields CDR1 MRHNA and CDR2 SNTAGT. The CDR3 extends over 14 amino acids. With 0 bases removed from V and 7 bases from J, the gap between germline ends came to 11 bases. This CDR3 reads CASSDSIGGNTQYF. The CDR3 nucleotides are TGTGCCAGCAGTGACTCGATAGGGGGTAATACGCAGTATTTT.